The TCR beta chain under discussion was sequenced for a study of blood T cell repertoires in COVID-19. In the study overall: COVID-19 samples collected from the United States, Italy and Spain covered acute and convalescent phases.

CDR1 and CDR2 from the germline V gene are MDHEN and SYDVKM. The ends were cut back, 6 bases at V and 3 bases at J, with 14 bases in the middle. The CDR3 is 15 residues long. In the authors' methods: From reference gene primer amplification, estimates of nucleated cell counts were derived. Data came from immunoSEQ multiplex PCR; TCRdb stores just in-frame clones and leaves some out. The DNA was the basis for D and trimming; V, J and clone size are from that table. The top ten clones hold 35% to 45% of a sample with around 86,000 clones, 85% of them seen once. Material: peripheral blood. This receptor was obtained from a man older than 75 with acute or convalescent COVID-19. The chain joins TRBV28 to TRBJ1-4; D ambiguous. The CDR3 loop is CASRGSDVANEKLFF. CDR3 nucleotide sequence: TGTGCCAGCAGGGGGAGCGATGTGGCTAATGAAAAACTGTTTTTT.